These T cell receptor beta chains were read from a single sample in a study of control samples from healthy donors and cancer patients. Sequenced by immunoSEQ multiplex PCR; TCRdb stores in-frame clones only, minus some. The data hold approximately 69,000 clones, with more than 70% observed a single time. The specimen sequenced was PBMCs. The source is a man between 60 and 70 years old with colorectal cancer. CDR3s include the opening cysteine and the closing phenylalanine or tryptophan. The D gene is left open where the match is weak. Clone sizes are given selectively: once, few, many, or a class where the clone is expanded.

size	D	J	V	CDR3	DNA
.	TRBD2	TRBJ2-5	TRBV3-1/TRBV3-2	CASSPGRGGFETQYF	TGTGCCAGCAGCCCCGGGAGGGGGGGCTTTGAGACCCAGTACTTC
.	TRBD2	TRBJ2-1	TRBV28	CASSLNSGGVGEQFF	TGTGCCAGCAGTTTAAACAGCGGGGGGGTAGGAGAGCAGTTCTTC
.	TRBD1	TRBJ2-7	TRBV6-5	CASKKRGPNYEQYF	TGTGCCAGCAAAAAGAGGGGGCCTAACTACGAGCAGTACTTC
.	.	TRBJ2-7	TRBV5-1	CASSLRLSYEQYF	TGCGCCAGCAGCTTGCGGCTGAGCTACGAGCAGTACTTC
.	.	TRBJ2-3	TRBV5-1	CASSLGEAGSQYF	TGCGCCAGCAGCTTGGGAGAGGCCGGGTCGCAGTATTTT
.	TRBD1	TRBJ1-2	TRBV5-5	CASSLLQGVNYGYTF	TGTGCCAGCAGCTTGCTCCAGGGGGTTAACTATGGCTACACCTTC
.	TRBD1	TRBJ2-7	TRBV27	CASSGTGVYEQYF	TGTGCCAGCAGTGGGACAGGGGTCTACGAGCAGTACTTC
few	.	TRBJ2-6	TRBV19	CASSIEWRNSGANVLTF	TGTGCCAGTAGTATTGAGTGGCGAAACTCTGGGGCCAACGTCCTGACTTTC
.	.	TRBJ2-1	TRBV7-7	CASSFGLNNEQFF	TGTGCCAGCAGCTTTGGACTGAACAATGAGCAGTTCTTC
.	TRBD1	TRBJ1-2	TRBV5-5	CASSLPIGGLDGYTF	TGTGCCAGCAGCCTTCCTATAGGGGGCCTTGATGGCTACACCTTC
.	.	TRBJ2-5	TRBV29-1	CSVVREETQYF	TGCAGCGTTGTTAGGGAAGAGACCCAGTACTTC
.	.	TRBJ2-1	TRBV7-8	CASSLAVQGGNEQFF	TGTGCCAGCAGCTTAGCGGTGCAGGGTGGCAATGAGCAGTTCTTC
.	.	TRBJ2-3	TRBV7-3	CASSLGGGAVTDTQYF	TGTGCCAGCAGTTTGGGGGGCGGAGCTGTCACAGATACGCAGTATTTT
.	.	TRBJ2-1	TRBV7-3	CASSLGGVRQDEQFF	TGTGCCAGCAGCCTAGGGGGGGTCCGTCAGGATGAGCAGTTCTTC
.	TRBD1	TRBJ2-5	TRBV28	CASSSQGVKGETQYF	TGTGCCAGCAGTTCACAGGGGGTAAAGGGGGAGACCCAGTACTTC
.	TRBD1	TRBJ2-1	TRBV6-1	CASSEGTGLFNEQFF	TGTGCCAGCAGTGAAGGGACAGGTTTGTTCAATGAGCAGTTCTTC
.	.	TRBJ1-1	TRBV15	CATSRDYGSLNTEAFF	TGTGCCACCAGCAGAGATTACGGGTCTCTGAACACTGAAGCTTTCTTT
once	.	TRBJ1-3	TRBV28	CASSLWQSGNTIYF	TGTGCCAGCAGTTTATGGCAGTCTGGAAACACCATATATTTT
.	.	TRBJ2-7	TRBV21-1	CASSKDQATNEQYF	TGTGCCAGCAGCAAGGATCAGGCTACAAACGAGCAGTACTTC
.	.	TRBJ1-5	TRBV2	CASSILIGSNQPQHF	TGTGCCAGCAGTATACTTATTGGCAGCAATCAGCCCCAGCATTTT
.	.	TRBJ1-2	TRBV28	CASSSHPTGSSSGYTF	TGTGCCAGCAGCTCCCACCCGACAGGTTCCTCATCTGGCTACACCTTC
.	.	TRBJ1-2	TRBV18	CASSPGGQGAYGYTF	TGTGCCAGCTCACCGGGCGGACAAGGGGCCTATGGCTACACCTTC
.	TRBD2	TRBJ2-1	TRBV5-4	CASSESGGLYNEQFF	TGTGCCAGCAGCGAGAGCGGGGGACTCTACAATGAGCAGTTCTTC
once	TRBD1	TRBJ2-2	TRBV30	CAWSLQGAGGELFF	TGTGCCTGGAGTCTCCAGGGGGCGGGTGGGGAGCTGTTTTTT
.	.	TRBJ2-3	TRBV9	CASSVVASSTDTQYF	TGTGCCAGCAGCGTAGTTGCTAGTAGCACAGATACGCAGTATTTT
.	.	TRBJ2-2	TRBV11-2	CASATVRGTGELFF	TGTGCCAGCGCTACCGTGCGGGGCACCGGGGAGCTGTTTTTT
.	.	TRBJ2-2	TRBV6-4	CASSDTGSGELFF	TGTGCCAGCAGTGACACGGGTTCAGGGGAGCTGTTTTTT
.	.	TRBJ1-1	TRBV4-1	CASSRFIGQPESPFF	TGCGCCAGCAGCCGATTTATAGGACAGCCGGAATCGCCTTTCTTT
.	.	TRBJ2-7	TRBV7-8	CASSLGEQVYEQYF	TGTGCCAGCAGCTTAGGGGAACAGGTCTACGAGCAGTACTTC
.	.	TRBJ1-6	TRBV6-4	CATENTGRPWSGYNSPLHF	TGTGCCACCGAGAATACAGGACGACCCTGGAGTGGGTATAATTCACCCCTCCACTTT
.	.	TRBJ2-3	TRBV14	CASTIGGLDTQYF	TGTGCCAGCACAATCGGGGGTTTGGATACGCAGTATTTT
.	.	TRBJ1-6	TRBV12-3/TRBV12-4	CASSYREALHF	TGTGCCAGCAGTTACAGGGAAGCCCTCCACTTT
once	TRBD1	TRBJ1-4	TRBV6-5	CATTGAEKLFF	TGTGCCACGACAGGGGCTGAAAAACTGTTTTTT
.	.	TRBJ1-6	TRBV6-2/TRBV6-3	CASSYVTAGRSPLHF	TGTGCCAGCAGTTACGTTACAGCGGGTCGTTCACCCCTCCACTTT
.	.	TRBJ2-7	TRBV7-9	CASSPTDWEQYF	TGTGCCAGCAGCCCCACTGACTGGGAGCAGTACTTC
.	.	TRBJ1-1	TRBV6-4	CASRLVPTANTEAFF	TGTGCCAGCAGACTCGTCCCCACAGCGAACACTGAAGCTTTCTTT
once	.	TRBJ1-5	TRBV28	CASSSTGYSNQPQHF	TGTGCCAGCAGTTCAACAGGGTACAGCAATCAGCCCCAGCATTTT
once	.	TRBJ2-1	TRBV27	CASSFEGVYNEQFF	TGTGCCAGCAGTTTTGAGGGAGTCTACAATGAGCAGTTCTTC
.	.	TRBJ1-1	TRBV29-1	CSVDGSEAFF	TGCAGCGTTGACGGGAGTGAAGCTTTCTTT
.	TRBD2	TRBJ2-1	TRBV3-1/TRBV3-2	CASSQGLKRGGSYNEQFF	TGTGCCAGCAGCCAAGGACTTAAGCGGGGGGGCTCCTACAATGAGCAGTTCTTC
.	TRBD1	TRBJ1-5	TRBV10-2	CASSVQGDQPQHF	TGCGCCAGCAGTGTACAGGGGGATCAGCCCCAGCATTTT
.	.	TRBJ1-2	TRBV6-4	CASSEFGGYGYTF	TGTGCCAGCAGTGAGTTCGGGGGTTATGGCTACACCTTC
.	TRBD1	TRBJ1-2	TRBV6-2/TRBV6-3	CASSDRGGYTF	TGTGCCAGCAGCGACAGGGGCGGCTACACCTTC